This T cell receptor beta chain came from a study of shared clonotypes between healthy human individuals (dated by TCRdb to about 2020). Regarding the complete study: The cohort comprised a couple of women and a few men aged 18 to 49 years. Per donor, leukapheresis produced somewhere between about 0.85 and 10 billion PBMCs. To increase sequencing depth and limit assay-specific biases, different laboratories used diverse techniques to prepare libraries and sequence TCR repertoires. To estimate repertoire size and how much clonotypes are shared between individuals, the study performed deep sequencing of blood TCR repertoires from 4 to 6 healthy adults. Overall study results and their limits: Sampling was restricted to blood, and TCR repertoires in tissue are likely to differ from TCR repertoires in blood. Because the study included only a small number of donors, the genetic and exposure-history diversity represented was limited. Pairwise subsampling led to the expectation that sequencing depth would affect the degree of clonotype sharing among donors.

Using the deep immunoSEQ assay, multiplex PCR amplified TCR CDR3 regions from genomic DNA. For each cell subset, the extracted genomic DNA was distributed evenly across all wells of several immunoSEQ 96-well plates, and each plate served as one replicate. For unsorted PBMC, 300 ng of genomic DNA, equivalent to around 30,000 T cell genomes, went into each replicate PCR. Ten immunoSEQ deep assay plates were used to sequence the unsorted PBMC genomic DNA. The purified libraries were quantified using a Qubit 3.0 fluorometer, sized with a Bioanalyzer 2100, and then quantified again using the KAPA Library Quantification kit. Every immunoSEQ 96-well plate was sequenced on a dedicated single-read 150-cycle Illumina NextSeq 550 flow cell. The published analysis was carried out like this. The immunoSEQ output contained only junctional sequences without quality scores, so filtering could not match that applied to full-length reads. To assign V/J genes and CDR3, sequences were annotated using PyIR, a Python wrapper for IgBLAST v1.9, with IMGT germline references. Reads were filtered out if the reads had weak V/J assignments (E-value above 1e-6), no CDR3, stop codons, out-of-frame junctions, or ambiguous translated residues. V3J clonotypes were defined as sequences sharing the same inferred V gene, J gene, and CDR3 amino acid sequence. Percentage overlap between repertoires was computed as shared unique clonotypes divided by the size of the smaller repertoire. Repertoire richness was assessed with RTK rarefaction, the Chao1 estimator, and Recon v2.1 estimates of unobserved clonotypes. TCRdb carries this immuneACCESS record with in-frame sequences only. Its versions omit some clonotypes, under half of them owing to an unresolved V gene in the studies checked, with the rest unexplained. The DNA was the basis for D and trimming; V, J and clone size are from that table. The sample data list approximately 500,000 clones, and around 79% of these were observed just once. 10% to 15% of the sample is in the top ten clones.

The donors were healthy, HIV-negative adults who had no recently reported acute infections or vaccinations. Only Caucasian adults living in Nashville, Tennessee, USA were represented among the donors. For unsorted samples, 70 million to 95 million PBMCs were counted, and genomic DNA was extracted using the QIAamp DNA Blood Mini kit. Blood was collected by leukapheresis, and PBMCs were isolated by Ficoll-Histopaque density gradient centrifugation and then cryopreserved in liquid nitrogen vapor phase. From its cysteine to its phenylalanine, the CDR3 spans 13 amino acids. Just CDR3 DNA is preserved here, 39 bases in frame from base 1. Taken from the germline V gene, the CDR1 and CDR2 loops are LGHNA and YNFKEQ. V was cut back by 5 bases and J by 8 bases, leaving a gap of 13 bases between them. In regard to this clone: The clone's antigen remains unknown. It has no much larger one-base neighbor in the sample; base qualities were not kept.

Sequenced material: PBMCs. The clonotype originates from a woman between 35 and 50 years old in good health. Some clones in this sample may be carry-over from other donors' samples. Recombination joined TRBV4-2 with TRBJ2-1, with the D gene uncertain. The sequenced DNA is TGTGCCAGCAGCTTGGGCTCCGCCGATGAGCAGTTCTTC. It translates as CASSLGSADEQFF.